Following are 12 T cell receptor beta chains from one sample sequenced in a study of blood T cells in healthy people across ages. Then a second PCR, running about 6 to 12 cycles, was carried out with a sample-barcoded 5' primer and a J-beta primer mix. One entry per CDR3 protein, called by TCRdb with MiXCR from the 5' RACE reads. The table records hundreds of thousands of distinct CDR3 sequences, approximately 29% of them present only once. The specimen sequenced was blood. All receptors derive from a woman of 80 years or more in good health.

The CDR3 DNA sequence: TGCAGTGCCGACCGGGACAGAGCCACAGATACGCAGTATTTT. It yields the protein CSADRDRATDTQYF. The chain recombines TRBV20-1 with TRBJ2-3; TRBD1 matches 7 bases. CDR1 and CDR2 (germline): DFQATT, SNEGSKA (reference sequence). V was pared by 6 bases and J by 2 bases, with 8 bases of the junction left unmatched. This CDR3 contains 14 residues.

CDR3 protein: CASGPDSYEQYF. CDR3 bases: TGTGCCAGCGGGCCCGACTCCTACGAGCAGTACTTC. V is TRBV7-6 and J is TRBJ2-7; unclear D gene. This CDR3 contains 12 residues. The germline V and J ends were trimmed by 8 bases and 0 bases, with 8 bases remaining between them. Germline CDR1 reads SGHVS; CDR2 reads FNYEAQ.

This clonotype was counted a few times. One base away lies a much larger clone, so this may be a sequencing read error. CDR3 bases: TGCGCCAGCTTCCCCGGGACAGGGACCTACGAGCAGTTCTTC. Its protein product is CASFPGTGTYEQFF. This chain joins TRBV5-1 and TRBJ2-7; TRBD1 matches at 9 bases. TRBJ2-1 matches the DNA end more closely, so the J call is doubtful. The CDR3 loop spans 14 amino acids. Germline lookup yields CDR1 SGHRS and CDR2 YFSETQ.

This clonotype was detected many times. V usage is TRBV7-3 and J usage is TRBJ2-1; 15 nucleotides agree with TRBD2. CDR3 size: 21 residues. Germline CDR1 is SGHTA and CDR2 is FQGTGA. V shed 5 bases, J shed 0 bases, and the junction held 14 bases outside the gene matches. The CDR3: CASSPITPGLAGGSSYNEQFF. Written as DNA, the CDR3 is TGTGCCAGCAGCCCAATTACCCCGGGACTAGCGGGGGGTAGCTCCTACAATGAGCAGTTCTTC.

The sample holds many counts of this clonotype. The chain employs TRBV30 and TRBJ2-7; a weak D match, TRBD1 (5 bases). There are 10 residues in the CDR3. Trimming stripped 5 bases from V and 5 bases from J, with 7 bases between. Germline lookup yields CDR1 GTSNPN and CDR2 SVGIG (reference sequence). CDR3 amino acids: CAWAGNEQYF. The CDR3 DNA reads TGTGCCTGGGCAGGGAACGAGCAGTACTTC.

In this sample, this clonotype turned up many times. The rearrangement uses TRBV24-1 and TRBJ2-1; D assignment may be TRBD1 or TRBD2 (7 bases each). V gave up 3 bases and J gave up 9 bases, with 20 bases separating them. This CDR3 region has 16 residues. The germline V gene encodes CDR1 KGHDR and CDR2 SFDVKD. The DNA for the CDR3 is TGTGCCACCAGTGATCCCAGGGGGGGGCCCATGGGTGAGCAGTTCTTC. This translates into CATSDPRGGPMGEQFF.

At least ten counts were recorded for this clonotype. V is TRBV29-1 and J is TRBJ2-7, with 9 bases matching TRBD1. From germline, CDR1 is SQVTM and CDR2 ANQGSEA. The CDR3 has 15 residues. Germline trimming cut 4 bases from V and 4 bases from J; bases unmatched to any gene: 11. CDR3 coding DNA: TGCAGCGTTGTCCCCGGCGGGACAGGGACTTACGAGCAGTACTTC. This gives the protein CSVVPGGTGTYEQYF.

This clonotype came up many times. This chain joins TRBV7-6 and TRBJ2-7, with 8 bases identical to TRBD2. CDR1 is SGHVS and CDR2 is FNYEAQ in the germline V gene. The CDR3 loop spans 14 amino acids. After removal of 3 bases from V and 3 bases from J, the junction contained 4 bases not matched to a gene. The CDR3 region has the DNA TGTGCCAGCAGCTTCGGGGGGGCAGGCTACGAGCAGTACTTC. Translated, it gives CASSFGGAGYEQYF.

Ten or more counts support this clonotype. Just one base apart from a much larger clone, this may be a read error. The V and J genes are TRBV6-1 and TRBJ2-7; D is possibly TRBD1 (5 bases). Germline V gene data show CDR1 as MNHNS and CDR2 as SASEGT. The length of the CDR3 is 14 residues. V was clipped by 4 bases and J by 7 bases, with 17 bases between them. CDR3 sequence reads: CASSGVGAVSEQYF. In DNA form, the CDR3 reads TGTGCCAGCAGTGGGGTAGGGGCGGTTAGTGAGCAGTACTTC.

The J gene is TRBJ1-5, the V gene TRBV6-5; D uncertain. Deletions cut 0 bases from V and 7 bases from J, with 7 bases between. From germline, CDR1 is MNHEY and CDR2 SVGAGI. This CDR3 is 13 amino acids long. CDR3 in DNA: TGTGCCAGCAGTTACTCGATCAGACAGCCCCAGCATTTT. Encoded protein: CASSYSIRQPQHF.

This clonotype was counted many times. The J gene is TRBJ2-3, the V gene TRBV7-9, with no clear D. V gave up 2 bases and J gave up 0 bases, with 12 bases separating them. The CDR3 extends over 16 amino acids. Germline-derived CDR1 and CDR2 are SEHNR and FQNEAQ (reference sequence). This CDR3 is CASSLIGVTSTDTQYF. DNA for the CDR3: TGTGCCAGCAGCTTAATAGGAGTCACCAGCACAGATACGCAGTATTTT.

This clonotype was detected ten times or more. The chain is built from TRBV6-5 and TRBJ2-1; D is uncertain. The CDR3 sequence is 15 residues long. Trimming shortened V by 0 bases and J by 3 bases, and 9 bases separated the two germline ends. Germline V CDR1 and CDR2: MNHEY, SVGAGI. This CDR3 is CASSYSNLGYNEQFF. In DNA form, the CDR3 reads TGTGCCAGCAGTTACTCGAATCTGGGCTACAATGAGCAGTTCTTC.